This T cell receptor (beta chain) was documented in a study of OX40 agonist ivuxolimab in advanced cancers. About the research overall: An anti-OX40 (CD134) antibody with agonistic activity, ivuxolimab, was administered to patients.

Germline lookup yields CDR1 SGHDT and CDR2 YYEEEE. The germline V and J ends were trimmed by 5 bases and 3 bases, with 15 bases remaining between them. This CDR3 has 15 amino acids. The method was immunoSEQ multiplex PCR; TCRdb's version includes in-frame clones alone and lacks a portion of them. Seen here are more than 70,000 clones, just over 90% observed once, and the top ten hold roughly an eighth. This chain links TRBV5-6 with TRBJ2-1; D is perhaps TRBD2 (6 bases). The specimen comprised CD4+ or CD8+ T cells sorted from blood, sampled in a trial of the OX40 agonist ivuxolimab. This TCR derives from an adult with an advanced solid tumor such as melanoma, head and neck, liver or kidney cancer. CDR3 residues: CASRVWAGSYNEQFF. The CDR3 DNA reads TGTGCCAGCAGGGTTTGGGCGGGGAGCTACAATGAGCAGTTCTTC.